This entry is about one TCR beta chain. The CDR3 is made up of 14 amino acids. V lost 4 bases and J 3 bases, leaving 11 bases between the germline ends. CDR1 is SGHRS, CDR2 YFSETQ, per germline. This sample is drawn from a study of T cell changes during pregnancy in multiple sclerosis. Measured with immunoSEQ multiplex PCR; TCRdb has only the in-frame clones, and not every one. This table has tens of thousands of clones, around 92% appearing once. The sequence was obtained from a female donor in good health, enrolled as a control in a pregnancy study. V gene TRBV5-1 combines with J gene TRBJ2-1; D unclear. Sequences were derived from peripheral blood, sampled after pregnancy. CDR3 sequence (DNA): TGCGCCAGCAGCCCGACTTTAAACTACAATGAGCAGTTCTTC. It encodes CASSPTLNYNEQFF.